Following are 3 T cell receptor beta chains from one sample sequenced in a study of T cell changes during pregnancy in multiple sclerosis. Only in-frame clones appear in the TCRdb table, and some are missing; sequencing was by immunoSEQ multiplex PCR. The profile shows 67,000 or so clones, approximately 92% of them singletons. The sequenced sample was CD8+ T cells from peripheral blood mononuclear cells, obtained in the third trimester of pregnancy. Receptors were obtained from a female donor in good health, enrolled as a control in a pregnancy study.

The CDR3 DNA reads TGTGCCTGGAGCGGACAGGGATACGAGCAGTACTTC. Translation: CAWSGQGYEQYF. This chain links TRBV30 with TRBJ2-7, with 8 nucleotides matching TRBD1. Losses at the gene ends were 3 bases for V and 4 bases for J; bases not matched to a gene: 2. Looked up from germline, CDR1 is GTSNPN and CDR2 is SVGIG (reference sequence). This CDR3 comprises 12 residues.

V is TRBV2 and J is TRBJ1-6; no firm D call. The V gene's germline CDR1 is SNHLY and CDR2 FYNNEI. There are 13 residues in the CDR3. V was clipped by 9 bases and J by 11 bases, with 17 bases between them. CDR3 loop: CARTSAREAPLHF. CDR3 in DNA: TGTGCCAGGACGAGCGCCCGAGAGGCACCCCTCCACTTT. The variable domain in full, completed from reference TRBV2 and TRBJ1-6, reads EPEVTQTPSHQVTQMGQEVILRCVPISNHLYFYWYRQILGQKVEFLVSFYNNEISEKSEIFDDQFSVERPDGSNFTLKIRSTKLEDSAMYFCARTSAREAPLHFGNGTRLTVT.

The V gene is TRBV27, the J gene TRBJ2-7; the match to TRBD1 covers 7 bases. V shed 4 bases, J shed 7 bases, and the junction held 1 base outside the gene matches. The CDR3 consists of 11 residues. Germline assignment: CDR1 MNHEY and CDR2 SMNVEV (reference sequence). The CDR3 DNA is TGTGCCAGCAGTTCGACAGGGGAGCAGTACTTC. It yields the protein CASSSTGEQYF.